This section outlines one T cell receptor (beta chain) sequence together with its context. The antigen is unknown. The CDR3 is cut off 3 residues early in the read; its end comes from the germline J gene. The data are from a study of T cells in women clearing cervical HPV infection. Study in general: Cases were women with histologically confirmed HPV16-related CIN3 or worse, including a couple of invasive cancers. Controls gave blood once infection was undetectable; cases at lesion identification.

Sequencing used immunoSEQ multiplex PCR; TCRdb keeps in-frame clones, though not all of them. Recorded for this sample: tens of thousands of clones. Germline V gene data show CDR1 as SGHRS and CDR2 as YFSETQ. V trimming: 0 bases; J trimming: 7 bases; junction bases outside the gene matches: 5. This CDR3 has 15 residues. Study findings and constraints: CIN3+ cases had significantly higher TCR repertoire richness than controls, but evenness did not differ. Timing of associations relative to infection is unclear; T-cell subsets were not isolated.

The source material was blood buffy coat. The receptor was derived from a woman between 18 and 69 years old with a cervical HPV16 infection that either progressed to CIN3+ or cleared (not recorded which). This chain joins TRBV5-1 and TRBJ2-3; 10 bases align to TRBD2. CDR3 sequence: CASSLEAGGSYTQYF. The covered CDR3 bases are TGCGCCAGCAGCTTGGAAGCGGGGGGGAGTTATACG. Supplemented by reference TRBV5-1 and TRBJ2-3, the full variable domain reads KAGVTQTPRYLIKTRGQQVTLSCSPISGHRSVSWYQQTPGQGLQFLFEYFSETQRNKGNFPGRFSGRQFSNSRSEMNVSTLELGDSALYLCASSLEAGGSYTQYFGPGTRLTVL.